This TCR beta chain was sequenced for a study of T cells in Graves' hyperthyroidism and ophthalmopathy. Exclusion of patients followed from uncontrolled infection, other autoimmune disease, pregnancy or lactation. V was shortened by 0 bases and J by 5 bases, with 7 bases between the two germline ends. Germline-derived CDR1 and CDR2 are LNHNV and YYDKDF (reference sequence). CDR3 length: 13 amino acids. Template material for amplifying TCR beta CDR3 regions consisted of RNA transcripts. RT-PCR in the first round (using the HTBI primer set) targeted the TCR CDR3. TCRdb processed the multiplex PCR reads anew with MiXCR; each CDR3 protein has one entry. The table records under 300,000 distinct CDR3 sequences, 25% to 30% of them present only once. This clonotype appeared many times.

The receptor comes from a man aged 40-50 years with Graves' hyperthyroidism that later progressed to Graves' ophthalmopathy. Sequences were obtained from blood. V is TRBV15 and J is TRBJ2-5; perhaps TRBD2 as D (6 bases). The CDR3 region has the DNA TGTGCCACCAGCAGAGATCTAGCGGAGACCCAGTACTTC. Amino acids: CATSRDLAETQYF.